This T cell receptor (beta chain) was profiled in a study of cytotoxic CD8 clonotypes in ibrutinib-treated CLL. As concerns this clone: What it binds is not known.

Researchers set a sequencing depth target of 1 in 200,000 to 1 in 1 million T cells. Only in-frame clones appear in the TCRdb table, and some are missing; sequencing was by immunoSEQ multiplex PCR. Among roughly 56,000 clones listed, about 72% were seen once. The study, taken as a whole, reports: Upon ibrutinib response clonality rose, and upon progression it fell back toward baseline.

The sample here was PBMCs, taken after 12 months of ibrutinib treatment. This clonotype was obtained from a human donor with chronic lymphocytic leukemia.

The CDR3 reads CASTSGGGSSYEQYF. CDR3 in DNA: TGTGCCAGTACCTCTGGCGGGGGGAGCTCCTACGAGCAGTACTTC. V and J are TRBV19 and TRBJ2-7, with 8 bases aligning to TRBD2. The CDR3 sequence is 15 residues long. V was clipped by 7 bases and J by 0 bases; unmatched bases: 8. Germline lookup yields CDR1 LNHDA and CDR2 SQIVND (reference sequence).